This T cell receptor (beta chain) appears in the sequencing data of a study of beta chain features in type 1 diabetes. CD4+ naive, central memory, regulatory and stem cell-like memory cells were sorted via CD45RO/CCR7/CD25/CD127/CD95/CD27. Study results and caveats: Among all four CD4+ subsets, Type 1 diabetes patients had TCRB CDR3s that were moderately but significantly shorter.

The isolated RNA, all of it, was reverse transcribed, so expressed TCRB transcripts were what got sequenced. Regulatory, naive and central memory T cell samples averaged around 3.6 million reads. Method: immunoSEQ multiplex PCR; TCRdb's copy keeps in-frame clones and lacks some. The profile shows about 170,000 clones, over 6% of them singletons. Germline values: CDR1 MNHEY, CDR2 SVGAGI. CDR3 length: 14 amino acids. Trimming cost V 3 bases and J 2 bases, with 11 bases left between them. Of note for this clone: Its antigen is not known.

The V and J genes are TRBV6-5 and TRBJ2-7; possible D gene TRBD2, 6 bases. Sequenced material: central memory CD4+ T cells from blood. The sequence was obtained from a man aged 18 to 29 with type 1 diabetes. CDR3: CASSYQGGPYEQYF. CDR3 DNA sequence: TGTGCCAGCAGTTATCAGGGAGGTCCCTACGAGCAGTACTTC.